The 21 T cell receptor beta chains reported below all come from one sample, sequenced in a study of OX40 agonist ivuxolimab in advanced cancers. The table came from immunoSEQ multiplex PCR; TCRdb's copy has only in-frame clones and leaves some out. The sample holds tens of thousands of clones, approximately 80% seen once. Sequencing used CD4+ or CD8+ T cells sorted from blood, obtained in a trial of the OX40 agonist ivuxolimab. The receptors derive from an adult with an advanced solid tumor such as melanoma, head and neck, liver or kidney cancer.

The chain links TRBV5-4 to TRBJ2-7; D perhaps matches TRBD2 (6 bases). The CDR3 has 12 residues. CDR1 is SGHNT and CDR2 is YYREEE in the germline V gene (reference sequence). The V and J ends lost 3 bases and 3 bases respectively, with 7 bases between them. CDR3 region: CASSWRGYEQYF. The CDR3 DNA is TGTGCCAGCAGCTGGAGGGGCTACGAGCAGTACTTC.

V usage is TRBV10-1 and J usage is TRBJ1-1, with 9 bases lining up with TRBD1. The V gene end was trimmed by 6 bases and the J gene end by 6 bases; junction bases not matched to a gene: 5. The germline V gene encodes CDR1 WNHNN and CDR2 SYGVQD (reference sequence). The CDR3 has 13 amino acids. The CDR3 DNA follows: TGCGCCAGCAGCGGACAGGGGCTCCCTGAAGCTTTCTTT. This encodes CASSGQGLPEAFF.

Only a few counts were recorded for this clone. The CDR3 here is CASSVEQGYTEAFF. The CDR3 region has the DNA TGTGCCAGCAGCGTAGAACAGGGATACACTGAAGCTTTCTTT. V and J are TRBV9 and TRBJ1-1; tentatively, D is TRBD1 (6 bases). V lost 0 bases and J 3 bases, leaving 9 bases between the germline ends. Germline-derived CDR1 and CDR2 are SGDLS and YYNGEE. The CDR3 has 14 residues.

The chain has TRBV5-4 and TRBJ2-3; D uncertain. Germline V gene data show CDR1 as SGHNT and CDR2 as YYREEE (reference sequence). The CDR3 has 12 residues. Trimming took off 4 bases at V and 3 bases at J, with 6 bases between the two ends. The CDR3 DNA reads TGTGCCAGCAGCCCCGGGACAGATACGCAGTATTTT. Translation: CASSPGTDTQYF.

Comments on this clone: The sample has other DNA sequences that encode this CDR3 too. This chain uses TRBV5-6 with TRBJ2-7; D is unclear. V lost 2 bases to trimming and J lost 6 bases, with 9 bases between them. CDR3 length: 12 amino acids. In germline, CDR1 is SGHDT, CDR2 YYEEEE. The CDR3 region has the DNA TGTGCCAGCAGCTTAGGCGTTAGCGAGCAGTACTTC. Translated, it gives CASSLGVSEQYF.

This rearrangement joins TRBV7-2 to TRBJ1-2; possibly TRBD1 for D (6 bases). The CDR3 spans 14 residues. Germline V gene sequence: CDR1 SGHTA, CDR2 FQGNSA. V lost 2 bases and J lost 3, with 10 bases in between. This chain's CDR3 is CASSLHRAYYGYTF. DNA for the CDR3: TGTGCCAGCAGCTTACACAGGGCTTACTATGGCTACACCTTC.

The rearrangement links TRBV9 to TRBJ1-6; 8 bases line up with TRBD1. Trimming at V came to 6 bases and at J to 7 bases, leaving 3 bases not matched to a gene. The CDR3 loop spans 13 amino acids. Germline CDR1 reads SGDLS; CDR2 reads YYNGEE. The CDR3 nucleotides are TGTGCCAGCACTGGACAGGGAAATTCACCCCTCCACTTT. Translating it yields CASTGQGNSPLHF.

In its sample, this clone ranks as medium-sized. This rearrangement joins TRBV9 to TRBJ1-6; possibly TRBD1 for D (6 bases). This CDR3 contains 16 residues. Per the germline V gene, CDR1 is SGDLS and CDR2 is YYNGEE. V lost 1 base, J lost 10 bases, and 18 bases lay in between. CDR3 sequence (DNA): TGTGCCAGCAGCGTAAGCCCCTCGAGGGGGAGCTCACCCCTCCACTTT. Its translation: CASSVSPSRGSSPLHF. Variable domain in full (rest from reference TRBV9 and TRBJ1-6): DSGVTQTPKHLITATGQRVTLRCSPRSGDLSVYWYQQSLDQGLQFLIQYYNGEERAKGNILERFSAQQFPDLHSELNLSSLELGDSALYFCASSVSPSRGSSPLHFGNGTRLTVT.

The rearrangement uses TRBV7-9 and TRBJ1-4, with D tentatively TRBD1 (6 bases). CDR3 size: 14 residues. Trimming pared 7 bases from V and 6 bases from J, leaving 15 bases between. The germline CDR1 and CDR2 sequences are SEHNR and FQNEAQ (reference sequence). The CDR3 sequence is CASNSRGGDEKLFF. In nucleotides, the CDR3 is TGTGCCAGCAACTCCAGGGGAGGTGATGAAAAACTGTTTTTT.

The CDR3 bases are TGTGCCAGCAGTGATATTAGCGTCGGGGAAGACGCGGAGACCCAGTACTTC. The encoded protein is CASSDISVGEDAETQYF. J is TRBJ2-5 and V is TRBV2; possible D gene TRBD2, 5 bases. This CDR3 spans 17 amino acids. CDR1 and CDR2 from the germline V gene are SNHLY and FYNNEI. V was cut by 3 bases and J by 5 bases, with 22 bases left in between.

The V and J genes are TRBV4-3 and TRBJ2-4; 7 positions match TRBD2. The CDR3 is 18 amino acids. J gave up 7 bases and V 0 bases, and 15 bases lay outside the gene matches. Germline loops: CDR1 LGHNA, CDR2 YSLEER. The CDR3 nucleotides read TGCGCCAGCAGCCAAGACGCTGGCGGGGGTACTCTACAGAACATTCAGTACTTC. This gives the protein CASSQDAGGGTLQNIQYF.

The CDR3 DNA is TGTGCCACCATGGGGGACCGCACTGAAGCTTTCTTT. It is translated as CATMGDRTEAFF. V and J are TRBV27 and TRBJ1-1; TRBD1 is a possible D gene (5 bases). The CDR3 is 12 residues long. Germline V lookup: CDR1 MNHEY, CDR2 SMNVEV (reference sequence). With 10 bases removed from V and 4 bases from J, the gap between germline ends came to 13 bases.

This clone has a handful of counts. The chain combines TRBV4-3 with TRBJ2-3, with 10 bases fitting TRBD1. Germline V gene sequence: CDR1 LGHNA, CDR2 YSLEER. Trimming at V came to 1 base and at J to 8 bases, leaving 9 bases not matched to a gene. This CDR3 spans 16 amino acids. The CDR3 reads CASSQVTGGARGTQYF. The CDR3, as DNA: TGCGCCAGCAGCCAAGTGACAGGGGGCGCGAGGGGTACGCAGTATTTT.

V and J are TRBV11-2 and TRBJ1-6; D perhaps matches TRBD1 (5 bases). The CDR3 runs 15 residues. Trimming pared 5 bases from V and 7 bases from J, leaving 15 bases between. From germline, CDR1 is SGHAT and CDR2 FQNNGV. The CDR3 bases are TGTGCCAGCAGCCCTCGCCGGCAGGGCAATTCACCCCTCCACTTT. Protein sequence: CASSPRRQGNSPLHF.

CDR3 amino acids: CASSPRTSNYYEQYF. CDR3 bases: TGTGCCAGCAGCCCAAGGACTAGCAACTACTACGAGCAGTACTTC. This chain uses TRBV7-9 with TRBJ2-7, with TRBD2 matching 8 bases. CDR1 is SEHNR and CDR2 is FQNEAQ in the germline V gene (reference sequence). The CDR3 covers 15 residues. J gave up 3 bases and V 5 bases, and 9 bases lay outside the gene matches. Full variable domain (missing parts from reference TRBV7-9 and TRBJ2-7): DTGVSQNPRHKITKRGQNVTFRCDPISEHNRLYWYRQTLGQGPEFLTYFQNEAQLEKSRLLSDRFSAERPKGSFSTLEIQRTEQGDSAMYLCASSPRTSNYYEQYFGPGTRLTVT.

The gene calls are TRBV11-3 and TRBJ2-2, with unresolved D. Germline V gene data show CDR1 as SGHNT and CDR2 as YENEEA. Trimming removed 2 bases at V and 5 bases at J, with 6 bases between. CDR3 length equals 13 residues. The CDR3 nucleotides are TGTGCCAGCAGCTTACCAACGACCGGGGAGCTGTTTTTT. Its translation: CASSLPTTGELFF.

CDR3 sequence reads: CASSGETQYF. The CDR3 bases are TGTGCCAGCAGCGGGGAGACCCAGTACTTC. The genes are TRBV9 and TRBJ2-5; D unresolved. Germline values: CDR1 SGDLS, CDR2 YYNGEE. This CDR3 spans 10 amino acids. Trimming took 3 bases from V and 5 from J, leaving 2 bases between them. The full variable domain, with the rest looked up from reference TRBV9 and TRBJ2-5, is DSGVTQTPKHLITATGQRVTLRCSPRSGDLSVYWYQQSLDQGLQFLIQYYNGEERAKGNILERFSAQQFPDLHSELNLSSLELGDSALYFCASSGETQYFGPGTRLLVL.

This sequence joins TRBV9 and TRBJ1-5; the D is unclear. CDR1 and CDR2 from the germline V gene are SGDLS and YYNGEE. The CDR3 is 12 residues long. Trimming removed 4 bases at V and 10 bases at J, with 12 bases between. CDR3 nucleotide sequence: TGTGCCAGCAGCTCCGGGGAGCGACCCCAGCATTTT. Protein: CASSSGERPQHF.

The CDR3 DNA is TGCGCCAGCAGCTTGGGTGGACAGAGCGAGCAGTACTTC. It translates to CASSLGGQSEQYF. The rearrangement joins TRBV5-1 to TRBJ2-7; D is possibly TRBD1 (6 bases). Germline CDR1 and CDR2: SGHRS and YFSETQ. V gave up 0 bases and J gave up 6 bases, with 10 bases separating them. The CDR3 consists of 13 residues.

This clone appeared a single time. Other nucleotide sequences in the sample specify the same CDR3. The CDR3 loop is CASSRRGGREANYGYTF. Here the CDR3 DNA reads TGTGCCAGCAGTCGTCGGGGGGGGCGCGAGGCTAACTATGGCTACACCTTC. This chain connects TRBV28 to TRBJ1-2; D is perhaps TRBD1 (6 bases). V gave up 5 bases and J gave up 0 bases, with 19 bases separating them. Germline V gives CDR1 MDHEN, CDR2 SYDVKM. CDR3 size: 17 residues.

J is TRBJ2-5 and V is TRBV9, with 9 positions matching TRBD2. With 4 bases clipped from V and 2 bases from J, the junction kept 6 bases outside the gene matches. CDR1 is SGDLS, CDR2 YYNGEE, per germline. This CDR3 spans 15 amino acids. CDR3 protein: CASSPRLAGQETQYF. The CDR3 nucleotides read TGTGCCAGCAGCCCTCGGCTAGCGGGACAAGAGACCCAGTACTTC.